The rows below give T cell receptor beta chains drawn from one sample of a study of identical twins. TCRdb itself ran the 5' RACE reads through MiXCR, one entry per CDR3 protein. The sample consists of about 530,000 distinct CDR3 sequences, about 22% of them appearing once. These data also formed part of another study, on yellow fever vaccine responses in identical twins.

Sequences were obtained from CD4+ T cells sorted from blood. These receptors originate from a woman aged 18 to 35 in good health. The CDR3 runs from the conserved cysteine through the conserved F or W. Each record gives: J gene, CDR3 length, D gene, V gene, clone size, CDR3 protein, CDR3 DNA. A D gene is named only where the DNA matches it firmly. Size is stated for part of the rows, as once, few or many counts, or as a class when the clone is expanded.

>TRBJ1-2|13|NA|TRBV4-2|NA
CASSQEDSYGYTF
TGTGCCAGCAGCCAGGAGGACAGCTATGGCTACACCTTC
>TRBJ2-1|15|TRBD1|TRBV20-1|NA
CSARRGPFSYNEQFF
TGCAGTGCTAGAAGGGGGCCTTTCTCCTACAATGAGCAGTTCTTC
>TRBJ2-1|17|NA|TRBV9|NA
CASSPRGVQSSYNEQFF
TGTGCCAGCAGCCCACGTGGGGTCCAAAGCTCCTACAATGAGCAGTTCTTC
>TRBJ2-6|17|NA|TRBV19|NA
CASSMTAWSRGANVLTF
TGTGCCAGTAGTATGACGGCATGGAGTAGGGGGGCCAACGTCCTGACTTTC
>TRBJ1-4|12|NA|TRBV20-1|NA
CSASSRAEKLFF
TGCAGTGCTAGTAGTAGGGCTGAAAAACTGTTTTTT
>TRBJ1-1|13|NA|TRBV10-3|many
CAISDGGNTEAFF
TGTGCCATCAGTGACGGGGGTAACACTGAAGCTTTCTTT
>TRBJ2-3|14|NA|TRBV2|NA
CASRVGGPTDTQYF
TGTGCCAGCAGAGTGGGTGGGCCCACAGATACGCAGTATTTT
>TRBJ2-1|15|TRBD1|TRBV5-1|NA
CASSDRGGLDNEQFF
TGCGCCAGCAGCGACCGAGGGGGCTTAGACAATGAGCAGTTCTTC
>TRBJ2-1|15|TRBD2|TRBV11-2|NA
CASSARTSANNEQFF
TGTGCCAGCAGCGCAAGGACTAGCGCGAACAATGAGCAGTTCTTC
>TRBJ2-7|16|NA|TRBV5-6|NA
CASSLISFGLSYEQYF
TGTGCCAGCAGCTTAATATCGTTTGGTCTCTCCTACGAGCAGTACTTC
>TRBJ2-7|15|NA|TRBV11-1|NA
CASSLGPAGDYEQYF
TGTGCCAGCAGTTTGGGGCCCGCAGGTGACTACGAGCAGTACTTC
>TRBJ2-1|12|TRBD1|TRBV24-1|few
CATGTEWGEQFF
TGTGCCACCGGGACAGAATGGGGTGAGCAGTTCTTC
>TRBJ2-7|12|NA|TRBV5-5|few
CASSLGVSEQYF
TGTGCCAGCAGCTTAGGGGTATCCGAGCAGTACTTC
>TRBJ1-4|14|NA|TRBV4-1|NA
CASSPFGTSEKLFF
TGCGCCAGCAGCCCTTTTGGGACAAGTGAAAAACTGTTTTTT
>TRBJ2-3|18|TRBD2|TRBV20-1|few
CSARGGLAGGPGTDTQYF
TGCAGTGCTAGAGGGGGACTAGCGGGAGGGCCGGGGACAGATACGCAGTATTTT
>TRBJ2-7|16|NA|TRBV11-2|few
CASSRAGTRGLYEQYF
TGTGCCAGCAGCCGGGCGGGGACACGAGGACTCTACGAGCAGTACTTC
>TRBJ2-6|15|NA|TRBV27|few
CASSSWESGANVLTF
TGTGCCAGCAGTTCCTGGGAGTCTGGGGCCAACGTCCTGACTTTC
>TRBJ2-1|14|NA|TRBV11-2|few
CASSTLPGYNEQFF
TGTGCCAGCAGCACCCTACCAGGTTACAATGAGCAGTTCTTC
>TRBJ2-3|13|NA|TRBV10-3|NA
CATEGGSTDTQYF
TGTGCCACCGAGGGGGGTTCTACAGATACGCAGTATTTT
>TRBJ2-7|14|NA|TRBV5-1|NA
CASSRDGSSYEQYF
TGCGCCAGCAGCCGGGACGGGAGCTCCTACGAGCAGTACTTC
>TRBJ1-5|15|TRBD1|TRBV7-2|many
CASNPDRNSNQPQHF
TGTGCCAGCAACCCGGACAGGAATAGCAATCAGCCCCAGCATTTT
>TRBJ2-4|13|NA|TRBV20-1|NA
CSAPDAAKNIQYF
TGCAGTGCTCCGGACGCAGCCAAAAACATTCAGTACTTC
>TRBJ2-2|15|TRBD2|TRBV2|NA
CASKTGGINTGELFF
TGTGCCAGCAAAACGGGGGGGATAAACACCGGGGAGCTGTTTTTT
>TRBJ1-2|15|NA|TRBV5-1|few
CASSYLRGGPYGYTF
TGCGCCAGCAGCTACCTACGTGGGGGCCCCTATGGCTACACCTTC
>TRBJ2-1|14|NA|TRBV15|NA
CATSFGFFYNEQFF
TGTGCCACCAGCTTCGGGTTTTTCTACAATGAGCAGTTCTTC
>TRBJ2-1|14|TRBD2|TRBV12-3/TRBV12-4|NA
CASRASGSFHEQFF
TGTGCCAGCAGGGCTAGCGGGAGTTTCCATGAGCAGTTCTTC
>TRBJ1-1|13|NA|TRBV12-3/TRBV12-4|NA
CASSTGGVTEAFF
TGTGCCAGCTCCACGGGGGGCGTCACTGAAGCTTTCTTT
>TRBJ2-5|15|TRBD2|TRBV20-1|NA
CSARDSGGARETQYF
TGCAGTGCTAGAGATAGCGGGGGGGCCCGGGAGACCCAGTACTTC
>TRBJ1-2|15|NA|TRBV5-1|NA
CASSLGVTDPYGYTF
TGCGCCAGCAGCTTGGGGGTGACAGACCCTTATGGCTACACCTTC
>TRBJ2-5|15|NA|TRBV9|few
CASSVGAGERETQYF
TGTGCCAGCAGCGTAGGGGCAGGGGAACGGGAGACCCAGTACTTC
>TRBJ2-7|16|TRBD1|TRBV5-1|NA
CASSRDGTGASYEQYF
TGCGCCAGCAGCAGAGACGGGACAGGGGCCTCCTACGAGCAGTACTTC
>TRBJ2-5|15|NA|TRBV14|NA
CASSRTRGPQETQYF
TGTGCCAGCAGCCGGACCAGGGGCCCGCAAGAGACCCAGTACTTC
>TRBJ2-1|11|TRBD2|TRBV7-9|NA
CASSLGLELFF
TGTGCCAGCAGCCTCGGACTAGAGCTGTTCTTC
>TRBJ2-7|17|NA|TRBV18|NA
CASSPLQGATLTYEQYF
TGTGCCAGCTCCCCACTCCAGGGTGCTACTCTCACCTACGAGCAGTACTTC
>TRBJ2-1|18|TRBD2|TRBV7-8|few
CASSLGGLAGSSYNEQFF
TGTGCCAGCAGCTTAGGGGGACTAGCGGGTAGCTCCTACAATGAGCAGTTCTTC
>TRBJ1-4|14|TRBD1|TRBV6-1|NA
CASSLDRGSEKLFF
TGTGCCAGCAGCCTCGACAGGGGGAGTGAAAAACTGTTTTTT
>TRBJ2-1|20|NA|TRBV18|NA
CASSPWDGGWRGGSYNEQFF
TGTGCCAGCTCACCTTGGGACGGGGGATGGAGAGGTGGATCCTACAATGAGCAGTTCTTC
>TRBJ2-3|16|NA|TRBV28|NA
CASTALGGRGTDTQYF
TGTGCCAGCACCGCCTTGGGGGGGCGCGGCACAGATACGCAGTATTTT
>TRBJ2-1|16|TRBD2|TRBV27|NA
CASSVLAGGLYNEQFF
TGTGCCAGCAGTGTACTAGCGGGAGGACTCTACAATGAGCAGTTCTTC
>TRBJ2-1|14|NA|TRBV7-3|NA
CASSRLVTSNEQFF
TGTGCCAGCAGCCGACTAGTAACGAGTAATGAGCAGTTCTTC
>TRBJ2-5|15|TRBD1|TRBV5-1|few
CASSLSGGAVETQYF
TGCGCCAGCAGCTTGTCAGGGGGCGCGGTAGAGACCCAGTACTTC
>TRBJ2-1|16|TRBD2|TRBV5-1|few
CASSFKAGGLYNEQFF
TGCGCCAGCAGCTTCAAAGCGGGGGGCCTCTACAATGAGCAGTTCTTC
>TRBJ2-2|15|NA|TRBV20-1|NA
CSARDGRVVTGELFF
TGCAGTGCTAGAGACGGCAGGGTGGTAACCGGGGAGCTGTTTTTT
>TRBJ2-1|15|NA|TRBV15|NA
CATSRQGKSDNEQFF
TGTGCCACCAGCCGCCAGGGAAAATCTGACAATGAGCAGTTCTTC
>TRBJ2-1|16|NA|TRBV12-3/TRBV12-4|NA
CASSRQTSLMNNEQFF
TGTGCCAGCAGTCGACAAACTAGCCTTATGAACAATGAGCAGTTCTTC
>TRBJ2-1|17|NA|TRBV9|NA
CASSAPGGRAQDNEQFF
TGTGCCAGCAGCGCCCCAGGTGGACGGGCGCAGGACAATGAGCAGTTCTTC
>TRBJ2-7|17|TRBD1|TRBV5-4|NA
CASSLAGQGTGSYEQYF
TGTGCCAGCAGCTTGGCGGGACAGGGGACAGGGTCCTACGAGCAGTACTTC
>TRBJ2-7|15|TRBD1|TRBV12-3/TRBV12-4|few
CASSLGQGRHREQYF
TGTGCCAGCAGTTTAGGACAGGGGAGGCATCGAGAGCAGTACTTC
>TRBJ2-1|15|TRBD1|TRBV24-1|NA
CATSETGGVSNEQFF
TGTGCCACCAGTGAGACAGGGGGCGTATCAAATGAGCAGTTCTTC
>TRBJ2-2|15|TRBD2|TRBV4-2|NA
CASGRLAGDAGELFF
TGTGCCAGCGGCCGACTAGCGGGAGACGCCGGGGAGCTGTTTTTT
>TRBJ2-4|20|TRBD2|TRBV7-6|NA
CASSRKGGALAGDTKNIQYF
TGTGCCAGCAGCCGCAAAGGGGGAGCACTAGCGGGAGACACAAAAAACATTCAGTACTTC
>TRBJ2-3|12|NA|TRBV29-1|NA
CSVVGFPDTQYF
TGCAGCGTTGTTGGCTTCCCAGATACGCAGTATTTT
>TRBJ2-1|14|NA|TRBV28|NA
CASSLYNSYNEQFF
TGTGCCAGCAGTTTATACAACTCCTACAATGAGCAGTTCTTC
>TRBJ1-1|11|TRBD1|TRBV29-1|NA
CSVAGTGAAFF
TGCAGCGTTGCCGGGACAGGGGCAGCTTTCTTT
>TRBJ2-3|14|TRBD2|TRBV29-1|NA
CSVPTSGITDTQYF
TGCAGCGTACCAACTAGCGGGATCACAGATACGCAGTATTTT
>TRBJ2-7|15|TRBD1|TRBV20-1|NA
CSASGTGTSSYEQYF
TGCAGTGCTAGTGGGACAGGCACGAGTTCCTACGAGCAGTACTTC
>TRBJ2-1|15|NA|TRBV10-3|few
CATDLSGQGGNEQFF
TGTGCCACCGACCTCTCTGGGCAGGGTGGGAATGAGCAGTTCTTC
>TRBJ2-1|18|TRBD2|TRBV10-3|NA
CAIRTGTSGGLSYNEQFF
TGTGCCATCAGAACCGGGACTAGCGGGGGCCTCTCCTACAATGAGCAGTTCTTC